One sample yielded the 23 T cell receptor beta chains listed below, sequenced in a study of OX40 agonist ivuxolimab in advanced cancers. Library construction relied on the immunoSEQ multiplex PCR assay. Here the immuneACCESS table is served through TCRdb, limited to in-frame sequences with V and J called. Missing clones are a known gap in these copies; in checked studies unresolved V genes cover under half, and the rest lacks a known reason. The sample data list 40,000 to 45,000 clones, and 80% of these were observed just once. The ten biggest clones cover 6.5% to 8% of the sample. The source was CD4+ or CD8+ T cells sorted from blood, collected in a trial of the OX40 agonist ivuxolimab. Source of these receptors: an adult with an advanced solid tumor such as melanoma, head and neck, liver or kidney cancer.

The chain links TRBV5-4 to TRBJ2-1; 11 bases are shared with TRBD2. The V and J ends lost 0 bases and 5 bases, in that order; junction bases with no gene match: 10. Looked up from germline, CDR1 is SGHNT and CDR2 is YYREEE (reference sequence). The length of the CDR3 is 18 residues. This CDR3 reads CASSLGGSGRGRDNEQFF. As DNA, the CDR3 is TGTGCCAGCAGCTTGGGAGGTAGCGGGAGGGGTCGGGACAATGAGCAGTTCTTC.

The CDR3 is CASSQDFLGLAEFYEQYF. CDR3 DNA: TGTGCCAGCAGCCAAGATTTTTTGGGACTAGCGGAATTTTACGAGCAGTACTTC. J is TRBJ2-7 and V is TRBV14, with 11 bases fitting TRBD2. Germline V gene lookup returns CDR1 SGHDN and CDR2 FVKESK. Trimming at V came to 0 bases and at J to 4 bases, leaving 11 bases not matched to a gene. The CDR3 length is 18 residues. The whole variable domain, filled in from reference TRBV14 and TRBJ2-7, reads EAGVTQFPSHSVIEKGQTVTLRCDPISGHDNLYWYRRVMGKEIKFLLHFVKESKQDESGMPNNRFLAERTGGTYSTLKVQPAELEDSGVYFCASSQDFLGLAEFYEQYFGPGTRLTVT.

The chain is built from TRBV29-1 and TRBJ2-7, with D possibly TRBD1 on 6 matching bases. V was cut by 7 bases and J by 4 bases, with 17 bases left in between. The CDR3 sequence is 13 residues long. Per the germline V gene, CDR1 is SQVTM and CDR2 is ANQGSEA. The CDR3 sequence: CSAVLRDTYEQYF. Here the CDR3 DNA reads TGCAGCGCCGTTCTCCGGGACACATACGAGCAGTACTTC.

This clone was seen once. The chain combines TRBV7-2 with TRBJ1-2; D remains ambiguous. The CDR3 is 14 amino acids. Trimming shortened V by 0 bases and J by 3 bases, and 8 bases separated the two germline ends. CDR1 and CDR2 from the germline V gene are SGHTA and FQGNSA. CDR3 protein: CASSLAGTYYGYTF. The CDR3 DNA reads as TGTGCCAGCAGCTTAGCGGGCACGTACTATGGCTACACCTTC.

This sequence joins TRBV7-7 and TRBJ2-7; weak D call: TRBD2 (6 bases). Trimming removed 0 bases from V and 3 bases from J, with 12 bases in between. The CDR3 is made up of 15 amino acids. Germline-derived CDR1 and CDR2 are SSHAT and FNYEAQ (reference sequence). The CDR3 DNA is TGTGCCAGCAGCTTAGCCCCGGGAGAGGGCTACGAGCAGTACTTC. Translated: CASSLAPGEGYEQYF.

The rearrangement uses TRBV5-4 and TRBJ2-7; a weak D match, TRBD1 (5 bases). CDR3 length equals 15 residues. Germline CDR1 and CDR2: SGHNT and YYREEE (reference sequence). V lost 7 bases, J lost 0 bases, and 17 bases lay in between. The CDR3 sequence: CASHHQGNVSYEQYF. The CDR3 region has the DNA TGTGCCAGCCATCATCAGGGCAATGTCTCCTACGAGCAGTACTTC.

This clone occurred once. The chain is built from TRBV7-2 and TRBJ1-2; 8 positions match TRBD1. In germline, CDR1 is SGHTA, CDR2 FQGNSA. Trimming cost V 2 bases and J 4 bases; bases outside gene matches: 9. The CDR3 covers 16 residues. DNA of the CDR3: TGTGCCAGCAGCTTACCCGGACAGGGCGACATCTATGGCTACACCTTC. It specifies CASSLPGQGDIYGYTF.

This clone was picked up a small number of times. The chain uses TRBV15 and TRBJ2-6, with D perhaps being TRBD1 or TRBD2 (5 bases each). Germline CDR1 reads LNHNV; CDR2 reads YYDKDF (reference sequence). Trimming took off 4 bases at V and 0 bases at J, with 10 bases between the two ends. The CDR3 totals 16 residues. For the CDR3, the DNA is TGTGCCACCAGCAAAGATGGGGGCTCTGGGGCCAACGTCCTGACTTTC. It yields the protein CATSKDGGSGANVLTF. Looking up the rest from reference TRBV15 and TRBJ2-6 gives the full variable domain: DAMVIQNPRYQVTQFGKPVTLSCSQTLNHNVMYWYQQKSSQAPKLLFHYYDKDFNNEADTPDNFQSRRPNTSFCFLDIRSPGLGDTAMYLCATSKDGGSGANVLTFGAGSRLTVL.

In DNA form, the CDR3 reads TGTGCCTGGAGTGCTTTTAATTCACCCCTCCACTTT. It yields the protein CAWSAFNSPLHF. This chain links TRBV30 with TRBJ1-6; D not certain. The CDR3 sequence is 12 residues long. V was shortened by 1 base and J by 6 bases, with 4 bases between the two germline ends. In germline, CDR1 is GTSNPN, CDR2 SVGIG (reference sequence).

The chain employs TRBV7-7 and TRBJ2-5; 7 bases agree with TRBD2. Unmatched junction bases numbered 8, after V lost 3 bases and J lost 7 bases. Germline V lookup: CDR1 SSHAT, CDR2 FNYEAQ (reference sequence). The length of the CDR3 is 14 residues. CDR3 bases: TGTGCCAGCAGCTTTGGGTCCGGGGAGGGGACCCAGTACTTC. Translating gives CASSFGSGEGTQYF.

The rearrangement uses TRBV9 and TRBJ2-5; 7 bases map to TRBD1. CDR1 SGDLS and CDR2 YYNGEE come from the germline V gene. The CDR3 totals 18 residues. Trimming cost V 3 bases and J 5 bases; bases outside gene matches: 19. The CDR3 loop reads CASSANPIRGGEWETQYF. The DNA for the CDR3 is TGTGCCAGCAGCGCAAACCCGATACGAGGGGGCGAATGGGAGACCCAGTACTTC.

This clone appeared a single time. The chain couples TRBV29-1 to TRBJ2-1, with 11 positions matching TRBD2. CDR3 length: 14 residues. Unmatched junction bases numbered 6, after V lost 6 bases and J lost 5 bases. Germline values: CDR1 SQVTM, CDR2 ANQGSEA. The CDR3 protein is CSVDTSGSHNEQFF. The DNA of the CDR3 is TGCAGCGTAGACACTAGCGGGAGCCACAATGAGCAGTTCTTC.

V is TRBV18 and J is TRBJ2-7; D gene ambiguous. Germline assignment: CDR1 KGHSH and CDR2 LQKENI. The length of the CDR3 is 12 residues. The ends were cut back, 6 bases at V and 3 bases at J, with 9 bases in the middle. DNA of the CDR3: TGTGCCAGCTCTGAACTGCGCTACGAGCAGTACTTC. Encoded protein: CASSELRYEQYF. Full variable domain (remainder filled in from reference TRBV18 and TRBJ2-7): NAGVMQNPRHLVRRRGQEARLRCSPMKGHSHVYWYRQLPEEGLKFMVYLQKENIIDESGMPKERFSAEFPKEGPSILRIQQVVRGDSAAYFCASSELRYEQYFGPGTRLTVT.

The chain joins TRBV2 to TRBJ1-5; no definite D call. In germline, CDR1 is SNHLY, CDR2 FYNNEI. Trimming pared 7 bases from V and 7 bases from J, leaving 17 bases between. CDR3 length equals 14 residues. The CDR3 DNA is TGTGCCAGCAATACCATGGGGTTTGGACAGCCCCAGCATTTT. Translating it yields CASNTMGFGQPQHF.

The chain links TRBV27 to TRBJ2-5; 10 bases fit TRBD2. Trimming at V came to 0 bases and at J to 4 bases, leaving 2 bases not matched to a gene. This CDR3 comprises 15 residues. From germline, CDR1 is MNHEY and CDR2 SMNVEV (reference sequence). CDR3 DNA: TGTGCCAGCAGTTTATCTCTAGCGGGAGTAGAGACCCAGTACTTC. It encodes CASSLSLAGVETQYF.

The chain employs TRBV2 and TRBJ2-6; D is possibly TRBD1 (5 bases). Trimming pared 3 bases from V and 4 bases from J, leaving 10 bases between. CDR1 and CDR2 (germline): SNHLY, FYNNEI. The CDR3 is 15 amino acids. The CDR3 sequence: CASSDRATGANVLTF. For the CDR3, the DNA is TGTGCCAGCAGTGACAGGGCCACCGGGGCCAACGTCCTGACTTTC.

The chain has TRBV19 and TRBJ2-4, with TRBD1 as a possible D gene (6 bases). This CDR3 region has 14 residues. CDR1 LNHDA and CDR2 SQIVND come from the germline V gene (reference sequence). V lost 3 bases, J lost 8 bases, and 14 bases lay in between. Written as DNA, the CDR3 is TGTGCCAGTAGTATTGCGCTAGACAGGTACATTCAGTACTTC. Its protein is CASSIALDRYIQYF.

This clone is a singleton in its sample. CDR3 region: CASSQVLAGGPPFF. CDR3 in DNA: TGCGCCAGCAGCCAAGTACTAGCGGGAGGTCCCCCCTTCTTC. The J gene is TRBJ2-1, the V gene TRBV4-1; 12 nucleotides match TRBD2. The CDR3 is 14 residues long. Germline CDR1 and CDR2: MGHRA and YSYEKL. Trimming cost V 1 base and J 16 bases; bases outside gene matches: 8.

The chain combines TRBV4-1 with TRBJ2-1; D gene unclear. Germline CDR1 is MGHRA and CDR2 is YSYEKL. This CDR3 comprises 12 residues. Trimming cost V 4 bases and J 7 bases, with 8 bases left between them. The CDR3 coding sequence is TGCGCCAGCAGCCCCGACATGAATGAGCAGTTCTTC. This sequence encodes CASSPDMNEQFF.

The CDR3 reads CASSGRATGGYTF. In nucleotides, the CDR3 is TGTGCCAGTAGTGGGAGGGCTACTGGGGGCTACACCTTC. This chain uses TRBV19 with TRBJ1-2; D remains unclear. V lost 5 bases, J lost 8 bases, and 15 bases lay in between. The germline gives CDR1 LNHDA, CDR2 SQIVND (reference sequence). The CDR3 contains 13 residues.

The CDR3 protein is CASSSGGNSPLHF. Written as DNA, the CDR3 is TGTGCCAGCAGCAGTGGGGGGAATTCACCCCTCCACTTT. V and J are TRBV11-2 and TRBJ1-6; TRBD1 might be the D (5 bases). Deletions cut 5 bases from V and 7 bases from J, with 9 bases between. The CDR3 contains 13 residues. CDR1 is SGHAT and CDR2 is FQNNGV in the germline V gene.

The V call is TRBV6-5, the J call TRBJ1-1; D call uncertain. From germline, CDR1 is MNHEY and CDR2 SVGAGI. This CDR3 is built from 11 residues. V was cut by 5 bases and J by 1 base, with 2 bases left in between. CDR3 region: CASSRNTEAFF. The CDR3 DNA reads TGTGCCAGCAGTCGGAACACTGAAGCTTTCTTT.

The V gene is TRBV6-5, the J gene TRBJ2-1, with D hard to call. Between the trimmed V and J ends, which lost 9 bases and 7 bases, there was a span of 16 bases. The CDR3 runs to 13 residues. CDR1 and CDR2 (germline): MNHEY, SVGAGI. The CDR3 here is CASTEPLRNEQFF. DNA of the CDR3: TGTGCCAGTACAGAGCCCCTAAGAAATGAGCAGTTCTTC.